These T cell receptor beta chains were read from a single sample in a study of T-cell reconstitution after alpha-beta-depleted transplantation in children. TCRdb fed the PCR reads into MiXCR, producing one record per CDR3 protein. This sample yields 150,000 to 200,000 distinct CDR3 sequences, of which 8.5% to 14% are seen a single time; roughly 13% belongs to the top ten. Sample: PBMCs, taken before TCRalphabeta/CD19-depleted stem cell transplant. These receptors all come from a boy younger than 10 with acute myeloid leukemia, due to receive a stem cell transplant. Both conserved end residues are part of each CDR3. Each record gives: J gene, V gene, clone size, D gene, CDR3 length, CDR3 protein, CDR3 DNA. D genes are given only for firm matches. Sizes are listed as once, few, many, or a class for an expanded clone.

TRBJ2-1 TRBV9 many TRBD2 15 CASSAASGSYNEQFF TGTGCCAGCAGCGCTGCTAGCGGCTCCTACAATGAGCAGTTCTTC
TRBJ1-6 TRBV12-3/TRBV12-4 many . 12 CASSFPGTPLHF TGTGCCAGCAGTTTTCCGGGGACACCCCTCCACTTT
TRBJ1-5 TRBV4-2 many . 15 CASSQEGGMAQPQHF TGTGCCAGCAGCCAAGAAGGCGGTATGGCTCAGCCCCAGCATTTT
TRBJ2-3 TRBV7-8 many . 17 CASSSPPTGPVTDTQYF TGTGCCAGCAGCTCCCCCCCAACAGGTCCGGTCACAGATACGCAGTATTTT
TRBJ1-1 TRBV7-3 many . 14 CASSLTGQGTEAFF TGTGCCAGCAGCTTAACGGGCCAGGGCACTGAAGCTTTCTTT
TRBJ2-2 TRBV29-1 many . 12 CSVEGNTGELFF TGCAGCGTTGAAGGGAACACCGGGGAGCTGTTTTTT
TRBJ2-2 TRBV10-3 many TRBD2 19 CAISESELAGGENTWELFF TGTGCCATCAGTGAGTCGGAGCTAGCGGGAGGGGAAAACACCTGGGAGCTGTTTTTT
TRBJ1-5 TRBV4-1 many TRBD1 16 CASSPNPTGVRQPQHF TGCGCCAGCAGCCCGAATCCGACAGGGGTTCGTCAGCCCCAGCATTTT
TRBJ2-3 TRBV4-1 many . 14 CASSLRTDRDTQYF TGCGCCAGCAGCCTCAGAACCGACAGGGATACGCAGTATTTT
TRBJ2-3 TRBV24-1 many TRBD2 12 CATAGDTDTQYF TGTGCCACCGCGGGGGACACAGATACGCAGTATTTT
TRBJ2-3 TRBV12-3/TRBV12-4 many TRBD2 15 CASSPRLAGDFTQYF TGTGCCAGCAGTCCACGACTAGCGGGGGACTTCACGCAGTATTTT